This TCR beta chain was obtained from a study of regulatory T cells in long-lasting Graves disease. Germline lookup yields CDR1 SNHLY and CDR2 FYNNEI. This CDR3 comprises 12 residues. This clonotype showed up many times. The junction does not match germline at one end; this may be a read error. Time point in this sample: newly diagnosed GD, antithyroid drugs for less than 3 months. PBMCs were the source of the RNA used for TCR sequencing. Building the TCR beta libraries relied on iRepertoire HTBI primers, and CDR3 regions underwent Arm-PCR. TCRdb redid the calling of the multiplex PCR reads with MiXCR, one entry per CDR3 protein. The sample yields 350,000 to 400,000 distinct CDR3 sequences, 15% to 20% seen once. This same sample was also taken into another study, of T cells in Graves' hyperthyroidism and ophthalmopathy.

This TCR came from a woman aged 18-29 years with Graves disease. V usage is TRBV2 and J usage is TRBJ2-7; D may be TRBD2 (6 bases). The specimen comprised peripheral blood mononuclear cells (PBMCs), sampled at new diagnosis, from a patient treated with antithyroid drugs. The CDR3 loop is CASSSSSVKCTF. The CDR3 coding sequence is TGTGCCAGCAGTTCCTCTAGCGTCAAATGCACTTTC.